The 2 T cell receptor beta chains reported below all come from one sample, sequenced in a study of blood T cell repertoires in COVID-19. The assay was immunoSEQ multiplex PCR, and TCRdb's table has in-frame clones only and misses some. The table records over 150,000 clones, around four fifths of them present only once. Material for sequencing was peripheral blood. All receptors come from a woman aged 70-85 years who had recovered from COVID-19.

The V gene is TRBV10-1, the J gene TRBJ2-1; TRBD2 agrees at 11 bases. The CDR3 has 19 amino acids. With 1 base clipped from V and 6 bases from J, the junction kept 14 bases outside the gene matches. Germline CDR1 WNHNN, CDR2 SYGVQD (reference sequence). The CDR3 bases are TGCGCCAGCAGTGAGTTAGCGGGGGGGCCAGAATCTCCGGCCAATGAGCAGTTCTTC. It is translated as CASSELAGGPESPANEQFF.

The rearrangement joins TRBV6-6 to TRBJ2-7; the D gene is possibly TRBD1 (5 bases). Trimming took off 4 bases at V and 1 base at J, with 8 bases between the two ends. The length of the CDR3 is 13 residues. Germline assignment: CDR1 MNHNY and CDR2 SVGAGI (reference sequence). The CDR3 DNA is TGTGCCAGCAGTTGGGGCGAGTCCTACGAGCAGTACTTC. Encoded protein: CASSWGESYEQYF.